The table lists the clone carrying this T cell receptor (beta chain) with many counts. Its specificity is unknown. This record belongs to a study of CD8 T cells in ankylosing spondylitis. Study-level points and caveats: Matched ankylosing spondylitis synovial fluid reportedly showed significant enrichment of disease-linked clones. Made up of roughly 8 highly homologous variants, a TCR beta motif appeared characteristic of ankylosing spondylitis blood. Earlier reports found some motif variants in synovial fluid and blood in reactive arthritis. Relatively rare in peripheral blood, disease-linked clones were also CD8+.

It was by quantitative 5'-RACE with molecular barcodes that TCR beta libraries were made. Each CDR3 protein is one row after TCRdb ran MiXCR on the 5' RACE reads. The profile covers 700,000 to 850,000 distinct CDR3 sequences, with approximately 10% appearing a single time and roughly 0.51% taken by the ten largest. The germline gives CDR1 DFQATT, CDR2 SNEGSKA (reference sequence). There are 13 residues in the CDR3. Deletions cut 4 bases from V and 5 bases from J, with 14 bases between. The source material was blood, either unsorted or a sorted T cell fraction (not recorded which). The receptor was isolated from a male donor with ankylosing spondylitis. The V gene is TRBV20-1, the J gene TRBJ2-5; unclear D gene. The CDR3 region has the DNA TGCAGTGCTATCCGGCCTCCCGGGGAGACCCAGTACTTC. This encodes CSAIRPPGETQYF.